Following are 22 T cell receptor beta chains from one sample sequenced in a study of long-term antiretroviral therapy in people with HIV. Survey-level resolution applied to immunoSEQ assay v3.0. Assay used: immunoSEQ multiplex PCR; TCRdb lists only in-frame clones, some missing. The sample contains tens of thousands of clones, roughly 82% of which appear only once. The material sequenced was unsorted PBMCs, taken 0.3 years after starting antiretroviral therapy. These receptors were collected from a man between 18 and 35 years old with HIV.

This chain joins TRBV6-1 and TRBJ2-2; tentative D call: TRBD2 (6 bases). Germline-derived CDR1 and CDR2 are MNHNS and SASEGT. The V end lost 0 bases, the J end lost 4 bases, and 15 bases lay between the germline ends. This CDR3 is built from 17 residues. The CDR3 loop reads CASSEASGTGGTGELFF. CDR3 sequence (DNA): TGTGCCAGCAGTGAAGCCTCCGGGACTGGGGGCACCGGGGAGCTGTTTTTT.

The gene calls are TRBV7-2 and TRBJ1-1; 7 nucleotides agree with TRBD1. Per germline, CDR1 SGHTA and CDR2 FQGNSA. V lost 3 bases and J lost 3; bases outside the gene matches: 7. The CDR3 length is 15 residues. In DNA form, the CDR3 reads TGTGCCAGCAGCTTCGACAGGGTTCCATACACTGAAGCTTTCTTT. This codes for CASSFDRVPYTEAFF.

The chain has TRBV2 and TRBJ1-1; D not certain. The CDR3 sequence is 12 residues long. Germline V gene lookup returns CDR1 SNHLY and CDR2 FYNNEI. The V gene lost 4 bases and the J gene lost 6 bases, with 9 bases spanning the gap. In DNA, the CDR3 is TGTGCCAGCAGTGTCCGAAGATCTGAAGCTTTCTTT. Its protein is CASSVRRSEAFF. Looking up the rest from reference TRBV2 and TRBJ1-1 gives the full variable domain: EPEVTQTPSHQVTQMGQEVILRCVPISNHLYFYWYRQILGQKVEFLVSFYNNEISEKSEIFDDQFSVERPDGSNFTLKIRSTKLEDSAMYFCASSVRRSEAFFGQGTRLTVV.

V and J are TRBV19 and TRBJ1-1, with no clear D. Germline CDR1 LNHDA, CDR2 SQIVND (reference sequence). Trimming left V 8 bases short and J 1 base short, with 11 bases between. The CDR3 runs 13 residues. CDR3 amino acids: CASPTPWNTEAFF. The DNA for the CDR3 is TGTGCCAGTCCCACTCCTTGGAACACTGAAGCTTTCTTT.

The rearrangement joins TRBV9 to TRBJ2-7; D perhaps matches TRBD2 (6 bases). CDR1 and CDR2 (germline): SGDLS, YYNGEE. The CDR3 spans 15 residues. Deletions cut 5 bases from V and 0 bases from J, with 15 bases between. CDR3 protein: CASSLRDSSSYEQYF. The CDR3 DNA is TGTGCCAGCAGTCTCCGGGACTCTAGCTCCTACGAGCAGTACTTC.

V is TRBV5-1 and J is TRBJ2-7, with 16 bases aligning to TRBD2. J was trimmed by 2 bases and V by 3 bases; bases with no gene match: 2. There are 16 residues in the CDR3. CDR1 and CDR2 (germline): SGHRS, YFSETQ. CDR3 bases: TGCGCCAGCAGCTGGGGACTAGCGGGGGGGGCCTACGAGCAGTACTTC. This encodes CASSWGLAGGAYEQYF.

The CDR3 nucleotides read TGTGCCAGCAGCCGGGACAGGCCCGTGTGGAATGAGCAGTTCTTC. Translated, it gives CASSRDRPVWNEQFF. The chain uses TRBV6-5 and TRBJ2-1; TRBD1 matches at 8 bases. CDR3 length: 15 amino acids. The V gene end was trimmed by 6 bases and the J gene end by 7 bases; junction bases not matched to a gene: 11. Looked up from germline, CDR1 is MNHEY and CDR2 is SVGAGI.

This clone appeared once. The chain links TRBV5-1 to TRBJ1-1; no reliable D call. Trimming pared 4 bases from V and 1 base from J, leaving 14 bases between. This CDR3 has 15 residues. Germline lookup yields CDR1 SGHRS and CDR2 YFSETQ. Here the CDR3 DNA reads TGCGCCAGCAGCATTTTTTCGGGCGGGAACACTGAAGCTTTCTTT. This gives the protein CASSIFSGGNTEAFF.

CDR3 loop: CASSEDRDLLGEQYF. As DNA, the CDR3 is TGTGCCAGCAGCGAAGACAGGGACCTTCTGGGCGAGCAGTACTTC. This chain links TRBV5-4 with TRBJ2-7, with 7 bases lining up with TRBD1. This CDR3 spans 15 amino acids. With V trimmed by 4 bases and J by 6 bases, 13 bases remained unmatched. The germline CDR1 and CDR2 sequences are SGHNT and YYREEE (reference sequence).

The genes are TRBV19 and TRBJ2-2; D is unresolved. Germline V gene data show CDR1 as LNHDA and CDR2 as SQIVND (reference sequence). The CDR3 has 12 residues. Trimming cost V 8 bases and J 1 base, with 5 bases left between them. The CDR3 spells CASLRNTGELFF. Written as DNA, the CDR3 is TGTGCCAGTCTCAGGAACACCGGGGAGCTGTTTTTT.

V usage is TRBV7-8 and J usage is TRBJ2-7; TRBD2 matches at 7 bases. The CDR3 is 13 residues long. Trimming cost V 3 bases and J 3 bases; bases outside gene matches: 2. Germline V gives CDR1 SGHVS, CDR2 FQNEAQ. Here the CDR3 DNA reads TGTGCCAGCAGCTTCCGGGGGGTCTACGAGCAGTACTTC. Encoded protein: CASSFRGVYEQYF. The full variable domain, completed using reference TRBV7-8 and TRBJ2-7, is GAGVSQSPRYKVAKRGQDVALRCDPISGHVSLFWYQQALGQGPEFLTYFQNEAQLDKSGLPSDRFFAERPEGSVSTLKIQRTQQEDSAVYLCASSFRGVYEQYFGPGTRLTVT.

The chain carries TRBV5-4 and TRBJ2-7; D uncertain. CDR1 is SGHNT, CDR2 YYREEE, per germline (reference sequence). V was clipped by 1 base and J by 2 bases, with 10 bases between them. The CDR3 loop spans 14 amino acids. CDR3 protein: CASSLSTTTYEQYF. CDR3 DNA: TGTGCCAGCAGCTTGTCCACTACTACCTACGAGCAGTACTTC. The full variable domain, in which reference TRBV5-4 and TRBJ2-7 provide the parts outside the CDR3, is ETGVTQSPTHLIKTRGQQVTLRCSSQSGHNTVSWYQQALGQGPQFIFQYYREEENGRGNFPPRFSGLQFPNYSSELNVNALELDDSALYLCASSLSTTTYEQYFGPGTRLTVT.

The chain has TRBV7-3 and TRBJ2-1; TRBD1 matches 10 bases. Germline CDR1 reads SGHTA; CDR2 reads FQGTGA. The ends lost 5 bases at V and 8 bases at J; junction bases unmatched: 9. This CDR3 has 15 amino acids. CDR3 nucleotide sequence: TGTGCCAGCAGCCTGGGACAGGGGCCCTTAGATGAGCAGTTCTTC. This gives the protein CASSLGQGPLDEQFF.

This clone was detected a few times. The CDR3 region is CASSAPNSPLHF. Written as DNA, the CDR3 is TGTGCCAGCAGTGCACCTAATTCACCCCTCCACTTT. V and J are TRBV27 and TRBJ1-6, with unresolved D. CDR3 size: 12 residues. CDR1 and CDR2 from the germline V gene are MNHEY and SMNVEV (reference sequence). Deletions cut 5 bases from V and 6 bases from J, with 5 bases between.

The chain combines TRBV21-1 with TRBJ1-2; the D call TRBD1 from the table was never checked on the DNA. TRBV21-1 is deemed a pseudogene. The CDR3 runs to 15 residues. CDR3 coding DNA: TGTGCCAGCAGCAAAGTCCTACAGGGGGCCTATGGCTACACCTTC. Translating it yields CASSKVLQGAYGYTF.

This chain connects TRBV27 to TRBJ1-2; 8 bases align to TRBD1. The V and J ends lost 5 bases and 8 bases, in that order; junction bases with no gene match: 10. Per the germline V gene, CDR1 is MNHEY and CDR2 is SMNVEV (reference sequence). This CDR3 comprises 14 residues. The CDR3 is CASSTRQGSRGYTF. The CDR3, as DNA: TGTGCCAGCAGTACCCGACAGGGGAGTCGCGGCTACACCTTC.

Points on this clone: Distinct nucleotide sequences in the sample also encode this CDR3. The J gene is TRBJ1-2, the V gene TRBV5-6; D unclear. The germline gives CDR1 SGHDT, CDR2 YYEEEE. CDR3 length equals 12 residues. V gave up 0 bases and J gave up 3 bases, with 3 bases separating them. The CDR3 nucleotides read TGTGCCAGCAGCTTGGGCGACTATGGCTACACCTTC. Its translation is CASSLGDYGYTF.

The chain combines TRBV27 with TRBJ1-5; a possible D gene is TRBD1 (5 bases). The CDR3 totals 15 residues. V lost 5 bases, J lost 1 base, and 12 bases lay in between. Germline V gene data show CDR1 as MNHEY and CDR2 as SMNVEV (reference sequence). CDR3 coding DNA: TGTGCCAGCAGTCCCGGGACGGCGAGCAATCAGCCCCAGCATTTT. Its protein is CASSPGTASNQPQHF.

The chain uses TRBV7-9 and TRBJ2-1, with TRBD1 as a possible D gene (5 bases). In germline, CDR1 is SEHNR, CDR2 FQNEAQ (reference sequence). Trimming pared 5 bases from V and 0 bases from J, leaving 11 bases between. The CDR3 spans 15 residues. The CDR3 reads CASSREDNSYNEQFF. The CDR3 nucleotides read TGTGCCAGCAGCCGTGAGGACAACTCCTACAATGAGCAGTTCTTC. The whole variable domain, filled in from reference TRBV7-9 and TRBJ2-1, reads DTGVSQNPRHKITKRGQNVTFRCDPISEHNRLYWYRQTLGQGPEFLTYFQNEAQLEKSRLLSDRFSAERPKGSFSTLEIQRTEQGDSAMYLCASSREDNSYNEQFFGPGTRLTVL.

The CDR3: CASKAGLAGGETQYF. The CDR3 nucleotides are TGTGCCTCCAAAGCGGGACTAGCGGGGGGAGAGACCCAGTACTTC. The chain is built from TRBV30 and TRBJ2-5, with 15 bases matching TRBD2. V dropped 7 bases and J dropped 4; count of bases not matched to a gene: 7. In germline, CDR1 is GTSNPN, CDR2 SVGIG (reference sequence). There are 15 residues in the CDR3. Using reference TRBV30 and TRBJ2-5 for the parts outside the CDR3, the full variable domain is SQTIHQWPATLVQPVGSPLSLECTVEGTSNPNLYWYRQAAGRGLQLLFYSVGIGQISSEVPQNLSASRPQDRQFILSSKKLLLSDSGFYLCASKAGLAGGETQYFGPGTRLLVL.

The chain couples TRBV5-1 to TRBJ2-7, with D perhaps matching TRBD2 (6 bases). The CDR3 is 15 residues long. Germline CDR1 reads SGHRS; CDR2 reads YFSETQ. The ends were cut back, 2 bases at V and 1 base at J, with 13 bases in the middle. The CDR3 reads CASSLGRGNSYEQYF. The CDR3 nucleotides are TGCGCCAGCAGCTTAGGGCGGGGCAATTCCTACGAGCAGTACTTC. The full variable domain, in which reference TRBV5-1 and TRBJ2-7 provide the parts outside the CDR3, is KAGVTQTPRYLIKTRGQQVTLSCSPISGHRSVSWYQQTPGQGLQFLFEYFSETQRNKGNFPGRFSGRQFSNSRSEMNVSTLELGDSALYLCASSLGRGNSYEQYFGPGTRLTVT.

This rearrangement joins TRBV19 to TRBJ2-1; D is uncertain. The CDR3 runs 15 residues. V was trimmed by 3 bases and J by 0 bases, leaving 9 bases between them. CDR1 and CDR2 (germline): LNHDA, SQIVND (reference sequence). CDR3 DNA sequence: TGTGCCAGTAGTATCGTTCCCCGCTCCTACAATGAGCAGTTCTTC. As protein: CASSIVPRSYNEQFF.